The 30 T cell receptor beta chains presented below share a single source sample, sequenced in a study of blood T cell repertoires in COVID-19. Profiled with immunoSEQ multiplex PCR; TCRdb holds only in-frame clones, not every one. The table lists 270,000 or so clones, about 87% of them singletons, with approximately 9% in the top ten. Sequencing used peripheral blood. The receptor set was obtained from a human donor in a cohort sampled during active COVID-19.

Here the CDR3 reads CASSRTSWAQETQYF. In DNA form, the CDR3 reads TGCGCCAGCAGCCGCACTAGTTGGGCTCAAGAGACCCAGTACTTC. V and J are TRBV10-2 and TRBJ2-5; tentatively, D is TRBD2 (5 bases). The CDR3 is 15 residues long. V was clipped by 6 bases and J by 2 bases, with 16 bases between them. From germline, CDR1 is WSHSY and CDR2 SAAADI.

This clone was recorded once. V usage is TRBV2 and J usage is TRBJ2-2, with 7 positions matching TRBD1. The CDR3 loop spans 14 amino acids. CDR1 is SNHLY, CDR2 FYNNEI, per germline. J lost 2 bases, V lost 5 bases, and 2 bases had no gene match. The CDR3 nucleotides are TGTGCCAGCAGTCGACAGGGAAACACCGGGGAGCTGTTTTTT. Its protein product is CASSRQGNTGELFF.

V usage is TRBV7-8 and J usage is TRBJ1-1, with TRBD1 matching over 7 bases. CDR3 length equals 16 residues. Germline V gene data show CDR1 as SGHVS and CDR2 as FQNEAQ. Germline trimming cut 1 base from V and 0 bases from J; bases unmatched to any gene: 5. The CDR3 here is CASSLETGFVNTEAFF. The CDR3 nucleotides are TGTGCCAGCAGCTTAGAGACAGGGTTCGTGAACACTGAAGCTTTCTTT. Full variable domain (outside the CDR3, taken from reference TRBV7-8 and TRBJ1-1): GAGVSQSPRYKVAKRGQDVALRCDPISGHVSLFWYQQALGQGPEFLTYFQNEAQLDKSGLPSDRFFAERPEGSVSTLKIQRTQQEDSAVYLCASSLETGFVNTEAFFGQGTRLTVV.

The chain combines TRBV9 with TRBJ2-7; 8 bases map to TRBD2. V trimming: 6 bases; J trimming: 5 bases; junction bases outside the gene matches: 7. The CDR3 is 13 residues long. Per germline, CDR1 SGDLS and CDR2 YYNGEE. The CDR3 here is CASNPAGVNEQYF. CDR3 DNA sequence: TGTGCCAGCAACCCAGCGGGAGTGAACGAGCAGTACTTC.

This chain links TRBV4-2 with TRBJ2-5; a weak D match, TRBD2 (6 bases). The CDR3 runs to 15 residues. Trimming removed 1 base at V and 3 bases at J, with 12 bases between. Germline V gene lookup returns CDR1 LGHNA and CDR2 YNFKEQ. The CDR3 DNA is TGTGCCAGCAGCCAAGGCCTTAGCGGCGAAGAGACCCAGTACTTC. Its protein is CASSQGLSGEETQYF.

The chain couples TRBV19 to TRBJ1-1; 7 bases align to TRBD1. After removal of 9 bases from V and 1 base from J, the junction contained 5 bases not matched to a gene. This CDR3 has 13 residues. Looked up from germline, CDR1 is LNHDA and CDR2 is SQIVND (reference sequence). CDR3 DNA sequence: TGTGCCAGCAGTGGGACAGAGAACACTGAAGCTTTCTTT. Protein: CASSGTENTEAFF.

This chain links TRBV2 with TRBJ2-7; TRBD1 aligns across 12 bases. Germline CDR1 is SNHLY and CDR2 is FYNNEI. The CDR3 is 15 amino acids. Unmatched junction bases numbered 10, after V lost 6 bases and J lost 7 bases. The DNA for the CDR3 is TGTGCCAGCAGACGACCGGGACAGGGGGCGAGGGAGCAGTACTTC. As protein: CASRRPGQGAREQYF.

This clone was recorded once. The chain carries TRBV5-1 and TRBJ2-7, with TRBD1 matching 9 bases. Germline CDR1 is SGHRS and CDR2 is YFSETQ. CDR3 length: 13 residues. V lost 4 bases and J lost 3; bases outside the gene matches: 2. The CDR3 nucleotides read TGCGCCAGCAGCGGGGGACAGGGCTACGAGCAGTACTTC. Translated: CASSGGQGYEQYF.

The V call is TRBV6-5, the J call TRBJ2-5, with TRBD1 matching 7 bases. V was clipped by 6 bases and J by 5 bases; unmatched bases: 12. Looked up from germline, CDR1 is MNHEY and CDR2 is SVGAGI. The CDR3 runs to 15 residues. CDR3 in amino acids: CASRLMTGIRETQYF. DNA of the CDR3: TGTGCCAGCAGGCTAATGACAGGGATTCGGGAGACCCAGTACTTC.

This clone has a handful of counts. This rearrangement joins TRBV5-1 to TRBJ2-1; maybe TRBD1 (6 bases). Germline V gene lookup returns CDR1 SGHRS and CDR2 YFSETQ. This CDR3 comprises 14 residues. Trimming took 4 bases from V and 5 from J, leaving 13 bases between them. CDR3 amino acids: CASSTDRNHNEQFF. The CDR3 DNA sequence: TGCGCCAGCAGCACGGACAGAAACCACAATGAGCAGTTCTTC.

V gene TRBV12-3 or TRBV12-4 combines with J gene TRBJ2-7, with unresolved D. This CDR3 has 12 amino acids. V lost 7 bases, J lost 3 bases, and 10 bases lay in between. As DNA, the CDR3 is TGTGCCAGCACTCTACAGAACTACGAGCAGTACTTC. Translated: CASTLQNYEQYF.

The chain links TRBV19 to TRBJ1-3; no clear D. Germline assignment: CDR1 LNHDA and CDR2 SQIVND (reference sequence). The CDR3 has 12 amino acids. The V and J ends lost 6 bases and 11 bases respectively, with 14 bases between them. The CDR3 sequence: CASSPTGSAIYF. The DNA for the CDR3 is TGTGCCAGTAGCCCAACGGGATCCGCCATATATTTT.

The J gene is TRBJ2-3, the V gene TRBV7-2; TRBD2 aligns across 13 bases. Germline trimming cut 4 bases from V and 5 bases from J; bases unmatched to any gene: 12. Germline CDR1 SGHTA, CDR2 FQGNSA. The CDR3 runs 18 residues. The CDR3 loop is CASSSRTSGSGIGDTQYF. The CDR3 DNA is TGTGCCAGCAGCTCCCGGACTAGCGGGAGTGGAATAGGAGATACGCAGTATTTT. Using reference TRBV7-2 and TRBJ2-3 for the parts outside the CDR3, the full variable domain is GAGVSQSPSNKVTEKGKDVELRCDPISGHTALYWYRQSLGQGLEFLIYFQGNSAPDKSGLPSDRFSAERTGGSVSTLTIQRTQQEDSAVYLCASSSRTSGSGIGDTQYFGPGTRLTVL.

This clone appeared a single time. The chain recombines TRBV5-1 with TRBJ2-2; no clear D gene. Trimming took off 4 bases at V and 6 bases at J, with 7 bases between the two ends. This CDR3 has 12 amino acids. Looked up from germline, CDR1 is SGHRS and CDR2 is YFSETQ. This CDR3 is CASSEDAGELFF. The CDR3 DNA sequence: TGCGCCAGCAGCGAGGATGCCGGGGAGCTGTTTTTT.

V and J are TRBV5-4 and TRBJ2-7; a weak D match, TRBD1 (5 bases). Germline values: CDR1 SGHNT, CDR2 YYREEE (reference sequence). This CDR3 spans 13 amino acids. The germline V and J ends were trimmed by 4 bases and 2 bases, with 10 bases remaining between them. The CDR3 nucleotides read TGTGCCAGCAGCGTCGACAGAACCTACGAGCAGTACTTC. Translating gives CASSVDRTYEQYF. Full variable domain (missing parts from reference TRBV5-4 and TRBJ2-7): ETGVTQSPTHLIKTRGQQVTLRCSSQSGHNTVSWYQQALGQGPQFIFQYYREEENGRGNFPPRFSGLQFPNYSSELNVNALELDDSALYLCASSVDRTYEQYFGPGTRLTVT.

The V and J genes are TRBV15 and TRBJ2-7; 7 nucleotides agree with TRBD1. Germline lookup yields CDR1 LNHNV and CDR2 YYDKDF (reference sequence). CDR3 length: 15 residues. Unmatched junction bases numbered 5, after V lost 1 base and J lost 2 bases. CDR3 in amino acids: CATSRGTGVPYEQYF. The CDR3 coding sequence is TGTGCCACCAGCAGAGGCACAGGGGTACCCTACGAGCAGTACTTC.

The chain carries TRBV7-8 and TRBJ2-1, with D possibly being TRBD2 (6 bases). CDR3 length equals 17 residues. Germline V gene sequence: CDR1 SGHVS, CDR2 FQNEAQ. Trimming took 3 bases from V and 8 from J, leaving 23 bases between them. The CDR3 sequence: CASSLTPTGVRTYEQFF. CDR3 bases: TGTGCCAGCAGCTTGACCCCCACGGGGGTAAGGACGTATGAGCAGTTCTTC.

This clone has just a few counts. The J gene is TRBJ1-5, the V gene TRBV4-1; 9 bases are shared with TRBD1. This CDR3 is built from 15 residues. After removal of 10 bases from V and 4 bases from J, the junction contained 11 bases not matched to a gene. CDR1 is MGHRA, CDR2 YSYEKL, per germline. DNA for the CDR3: TGCGCCACCTCGGCTGGGACAGGGTCGAATCAGCCCCAGCATTTT. This codes for CATSAGTGSNQPQHF.

This chain uses TRBV7-9 with TRBJ1-2; a possible D gene is TRBD1 (6 bases). CDR3 length: 14 amino acids. With 5 bases removed from V and 0 bases from J, the gap between germline ends came to 10 bases. The germline gives CDR1 SEHNR, CDR2 FQNEAQ (reference sequence). The CDR3 DNA follows: TGTGCCAGCAGCGTCAGGGGAACTAACTATGGCTACACCTTC. Its translation is CASSVRGTNYGYTF.

V is TRBV6-5 and J is TRBJ2-5, with D uncertain. Trimming took off 2 bases at V and 5 bases at J, with 15 bases between the two ends. Germline V gene lookup returns CDR1 MNHEY and CDR2 SVGAGI. CDR3 length: 15 amino acids. The CDR3: CASSYVAASQETQYF. Written as DNA, the CDR3 is TGTGCCAGCAGTTACGTCGCGGCTAGTCAGGAGACCCAGTACTTC.

The gene calls are TRBV6-6 and TRBJ2-3; 10 bases align to TRBD2. J was trimmed by 2 bases and V by 5 bases; bases with no gene match: 25. The CDR3 covers 22 residues. Germline lookup yields CDR1 MNHNY and CDR2 SVGAGI (reference sequence). CDR3: CASSPAYTTTRGSGGYTDTQYF. The DNA of the CDR3 is TGTGCCAGCAGTCCCGCTTACACTACCACTCGGGGTAGCGGGGGGTACACAGATACGCAGTATTTT.

This clone was recorded once. The chain combines TRBV7-3 with TRBJ1-1, with TRBD1 matching 9 bases. There are 13 residues in the CDR3. With V trimmed by 6 bases and J by 7 bases, 6 bases remained unmatched. Germline V lookup: CDR1 SGHTA, CDR2 FQGTGA. The CDR3 here is CASRATGGNEAFF. The DNA of the CDR3 is TGTGCCAGCAGGGCTACAGGGGGCAATGAAGCTTTCTTT.

The chain joins TRBV18 to TRBJ1-3, with no clear D. V lost 0 bases and J lost 4, with 4 bases in between. Per germline, CDR1 KGHSH and CDR2 LQKENI. The CDR3 has 13 amino acids. CDR3 in amino acids: CASSPPSGNTIYF. Here the CDR3 DNA reads TGTGCCAGCTCACCACCCTCCGGAAACACCATATATTTT.

This clone was counted once. This chain joins TRBV13 and TRBJ1-2; TRBD1 matches 7 bases. The CDR3 runs to 13 residues. Trimming removed 7 bases from V and 4 bases from J; junction bases left unmatched: 6. Germline V gene lookup returns CDR1 PRHDT and CDR2 FYEKMQ (reference sequence). The CDR3 region has the DNA TGTGCCAGCACCCAGGGACAGACCTATGGCTACACCTTC. Translated, it gives CASTQGQTYGYTF.

The chain uses TRBV12-5 and TRBJ2-3; possibly TRBD1 for D (5 bases). Germline CDR1 LGHNT, CDR2 FRNRAP. This CDR3 comprises 16 residues. V was pared by 1 base and J by 0 bases, with 11 bases between. CDR3 nucleotide sequence: TGTGCTAGTGGTTTGGGGACAAGATCTAGCACAGATACGCAGTATTTT. Translated: CASGLGTRSSTDTQYF.

The chain combines TRBV6-2 or TRBV6-3 with TRBJ1-3; 8 bases fit TRBD1. J gave up 2 bases and V 2 bases, and 5 bases lay outside the gene matches. The germline V gene encodes CDR1 MNHEY and CDR2 SVGEGT. This CDR3 has 16 residues. CDR3 in amino acids: CASSYQGARAGNTIYF. CDR3 nucleotides: TGTGCCAGCAGTTACCAGGGGGCGCGTGCTGGAAACACCATATATTTT.

The V gene is TRBV2, the J gene TRBJ2-2; tentative D call: TRBD2 (6 bases). Trimming removed 2 bases from V and 0 bases from J, with 7 bases in between. The CDR3 has 15 amino acids. Germline V gene sequence: CDR1 SNHLY, CDR2 FYNNEI. The CDR3, as DNA: TGTGCCAGCAGTGAACAGCGGGCGAACACCGGGGAGCTGTTTTTT. Translation gives CASSEQRANTGELFF.

The rearrangement links TRBV5-4 to TRBJ1-1, with D possibly being TRBD1 (6 bases). Trimming stripped 2 bases from V and 4 bases from J, with 12 bases between. CDR3 length equals 14 residues. Germline V CDR1 and CDR2: SGHNT, YYREEE (reference sequence). The CDR3 here is CASSFPGGPTEAFF. The CDR3 coding sequence is TGTGCCAGCAGCTTCCCGGGGGGGCCCACTGAAGCTTTCTTT. The entire variable domain, with the rest obtained from reference TRBV5-4 and TRBJ1-1, is as follows: ETGVTQSPTHLIKTRGQQVTLRCSSQSGHNTVSWYQQALGQGPQFIFQYYREEENGRGNFPPRFSGLQFPNYSSELNVNALELDDSALYLCASSFPGGPTEAFFGQGTRLTVV.

The genes are TRBV18 and TRBJ2-1; TRBD2 matches at 9 bases. This CDR3 has 15 amino acids. The trim removed 3 bases at V and 3 bases at J, leaving 3 bases unmatched. Germline V gene sequence: CDR1 KGHSH, CDR2 LQKENI. The CDR3 coding sequence is TGTGCCAGCTCACCGCGGGAGGGGGTCTACAATGAGCAGTTCTTC. Protein product: CASSPREGVYNEQFF.

The chain carries TRBV5-8 and TRBJ2-1, with TRBD2 identical over 14 bases. This CDR3 comprises 17 residues. CDR1 SGHTS and CDR2 YDEGEE come from the germline V gene. With V trimmed by 3 bases and J by 9 bases, 11 bases remained unmatched. CDR3 loop: CASSSGLAGAILGEQFF. The CDR3 DNA follows: TGTGCCAGCAGCTCGGGACTAGCGGGGGCCATTTTGGGTGAGCAGTTCTTC.